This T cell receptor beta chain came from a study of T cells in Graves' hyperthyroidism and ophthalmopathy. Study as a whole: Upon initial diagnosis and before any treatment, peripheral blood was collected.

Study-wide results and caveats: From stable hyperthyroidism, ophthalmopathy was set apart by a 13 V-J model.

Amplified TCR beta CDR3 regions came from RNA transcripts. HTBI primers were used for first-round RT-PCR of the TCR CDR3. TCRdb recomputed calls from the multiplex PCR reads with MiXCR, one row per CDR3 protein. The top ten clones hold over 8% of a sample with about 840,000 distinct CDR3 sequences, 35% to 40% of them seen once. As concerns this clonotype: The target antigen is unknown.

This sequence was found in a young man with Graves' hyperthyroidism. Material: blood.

The CDR3 sequence: CASSEFLQRGLHEQYF. Written as DNA, the CDR3 is TGTGCCAGCAGTGAGTTCCTTCAACGGGGACTCCACGAGCAGTACTTC. This chain uses TRBV2 with TRBJ2-7, with D possibly matching TRBD2 (6 bases). Germline V CDR1 and CDR2: SNHLY, FYNNEI. This CDR3 is built from 16 residues. The V end lost 3 bases, the J end lost 5 bases, and 20 bases lay between the germline ends. The whole variable domain, filled in from reference TRBV2 and TRBJ2-7, reads EPEVTQTPSHQVTQMGQEVILRCVPISNHLYFYWYRQILGQKVEFLVSFYNNEISEKSEIFDDQFSVERPDGSNFTLKIRSTKLEDSAMYFCASSEFLQRGLHEQYFGPGTRLTVT.